These 16 T cell receptor beta chains were all obtained from the same sample, sequenced in a study of blood T cell repertoires in COVID-19. TCRdb keeps only in-frame clones here, not all; method: immunoSEQ multiplex PCR. The sample includes 300,000 to 350,000 clones, 80% to 90% of them seen just once. The source material was peripheral blood. Receptors originate from a woman aged 45 to 65 with COVID-19, enrolled during active disease.

V is TRBV5-1 and J is TRBJ1-2; possibly TRBD1 for D (6 bases). This CDR3 has 14 residues. V was trimmed by 5 bases and J by 4 bases, leaving 15 bases between them. Per the germline V gene, CDR1 is SGHRS and CDR2 is YFSETQ. The chain's CDR3 is CASRIDTGTYGYTF. The CDR3 DNA reads TGCGCCAGCAGGATAGACACAGGGACCTATGGCTACACCTTC.

The chain employs TRBV11-3 and TRBJ1-3, with a weak D call TRBD1 (6 bases). There are 15 residues in the CDR3. Trimming stripped 5 bases from V and 3 bases from J, with 14 bases between. Germline CDR1 SGHNT, CDR2 YENEEA. CDR3 loop: CASSLIGGDGNTIYF. In DNA, the CDR3 is TGTGCCAGCAGCCTAATTGGGGGCGATGGAAACACCATATATTTT.

This chain uses TRBV7-3 with TRBJ2-5; D is perhaps TRBD2 (6 bases). The V gene's germline CDR1 is SGHTA and CDR2 FQGTGA. CDR3 size: 13 residues. The V end lost 2 bases, the J end lost 5 bases, and 9 bases lay between the germline ends. The CDR3 is CASSLFRGETQYF. CDR3 bases: TGTGCCAGCAGCTTATTTCGGGGGGAGACCCAGTACTTC.

V is TRBV6-5 and J is TRBJ1-1; weak D call: TRBD1 (5 bases). Per the germline V gene, CDR1 is MNHEY and CDR2 is SVGAGI. The CDR3 runs to 15 residues. The germline V and J ends were trimmed by 6 bases and 0 bases, with 14 bases remaining between them. CDR3 protein: CASRKGDSLNTEAFF. The CDR3, as DNA: TGTGCCAGCAGGAAAGGGGACTCTTTGAACACTGAAGCTTTCTTT.

J is TRBJ2-7 and V is TRBV30, with no clear D. Trimming removed 0 bases at V and 1 base at J, with 16 bases between. The germline V gene encodes CDR1 GTSNPN and CDR2 SVGIG (reference sequence). This CDR3 is 16 amino acids long. This chain's CDR3 is CAWSVLSLTKSYEQYF. The CDR3 DNA reads TGTGCCTGGAGTGTACTGTCCCTAACGAAGTCCTACGAGCAGTACTTC. Filled out from reference TRBV30 and TRBJ2-7, the complete variable domain reads SQTIHQWPATLVQPVGSPLSLECTVEGTSNPNLYWYRQAAGRGLQLLFYSVGIGQISSEVPQNLSASRPQDRQFILSSKKLLLSDSGFYLCAWSVLSLTKSYEQYFGPGTRLTVT.

This clone was observed a few times. The chain employs TRBV6-1 and TRBJ1-5, with TRBD1 identical over 7 bases. This CDR3 contains 14 residues. The germline CDR1 and CDR2 sequences are MNHNS and SASEGT. V lost 6 bases, J lost 1 base, and 3 bases stayed unmatched. The CDR3 spells CASSQTGSNQPQHF. The CDR3 DNA sequence: TGTGCCAGCAGCCAGACAGGGAGCAATCAGCCCCAGCATTTT.

The CDR3 loop reads CASSLRGRAGDEQFF. The CDR3 nucleotides read TGTGCCAGCAGCTTACGCGGGAGGGCCGGGGATGAGCAGTTCTTC. This chain joins TRBV7-2 and TRBJ2-1; 9 bases align to TRBD2. V dropped 2 bases and J dropped 8; count of bases not matched to a gene: 7. This CDR3 comprises 15 residues. CDR1 is SGHTA, CDR2 FQGNSA, per germline.

This chain joins TRBV30 and TRBJ1-1; a possible D gene is TRBD1 (5 bases). Germline V gene lookup returns CDR1 GTSNPN and CDR2 SVGIG (reference sequence). V dropped 0 bases and J dropped 1 base, with 9 bases sitting between them. The CDR3 is 14 amino acids. The CDR3 reads CAWSVVRENTEAFF. CDR3 DNA: TGTGCCTGGAGTGTAGTCAGGGAGAACACTGAAGCTTTCTTT.

This clone appeared a single time. This sequence joins TRBV7-7 and TRBJ2-5; 7 positions match TRBD2. The CDR3 length is 15 residues. The germline V gene encodes CDR1 SSHAT and CDR2 FNYEAQ (reference sequence). J lost 5 bases, V lost 5 bases, and 11 bases had no gene match. The CDR3 here is CASSLTSSYGETQYF. In DNA form, the CDR3 reads TGTGCCAGCAGCCTGACTAGCTCATACGGGGAGACCCAGTACTTC.

The J gene is TRBJ2-1, the V gene TRBV27; 10 bases are shared with TRBD2. Per germline, CDR1 MNHEY and CDR2 SMNVEV (reference sequence). The V and J ends lost 7 bases and 6 bases, in that order; junction bases with no gene match: 12. The CDR3 spans 16 residues. The DNA of the CDR3 is TGTGCCAGCAACCTTGAAAGGACTAGCGGAACCAATGAGCAGTTCTTC. Translating it yields CASNLERTSGTNEQFF.

The chain employs TRBV3-1 (or the pseudogene TRBV3-2) and TRBJ2-1, with D possibly TRBD2 on 6 matching bases. The CDR3 is 14 amino acids. Per germline, CDR1 LGHDT and CDR2 YNNKEL (reference sequence). The germline V and J ends were trimmed by 6 bases and 2 bases, with 11 bases remaining between them. The CDR3 loop reads CASRETSTYNEQFF. The CDR3 region has the DNA TGTGCCAGCAGAGAGACTAGTACCTACAATGAGCAGTTCTTC.

This clone occurred once. The chain combines TRBV19 with TRBJ1-1; D remains ambiguous. V lost 3 bases and J 2 bases, leaving 7 bases between the germline ends. This CDR3 has 13 amino acids. CDR1 and CDR2 from the germline V gene are LNHDA and SQIVND (reference sequence). The CDR3 region has the DNA TGTGCCAGTAGTATCCAGCGAAACACTGAAGCTTTCTTT. Residues: CASSIQRNTEAFF.

V gene TRBV5-1 combines with J gene TRBJ2-4; possibly TRBD1 for D (8 bases). The CDR3 runs to 16 residues. Trimming shortened V by 4 bases and J by 3 bases, and 17 bases separated the two germline ends. Germline assignment: CDR1 SGHRS and CDR2 YFSETQ. The CDR3 DNA reads as TGCGCCAGCAGCGCCGGGGGGACAGGTCTCAAAAACATTCAGTACTTC. Translation gives CASSAGGTGLKNIQYF.

V gene TRBV2 combines with J gene TRBJ2-2, with D unresolved. This CDR3 comprises 14 residues. V was clipped by 4 bases and J by 2 bases, with 8 bases between them. Germline assignment: CDR1 SNHLY and CDR2 FYNNEI. The CDR3 nucleotides read TGTGCCAGCAGTGCTATGAGAAACACCGGGGAGCTGTTTTTT. Its protein product is CASSAMRNTGELFF.

In the case of this clone: A junction end diverges from the germline sequence, so it may reflect a read error. The CDR3 nucleotides are TGTGCTAGCAGCTGGCAGGGGGGATCCGGAGAGACCCAGTACTTC. This sequence encodes CASSWQGGSGETQYF. The rearrangement uses TRBV7-7 and TRBJ2-5, with a weak D call TRBD1 (7 bases). This CDR3 comprises 15 residues. Germline CDR1 SSHAT, CDR2 FNYEAQ (reference sequence).

V is TRBV6-2 or TRBV6-3 and J is TRBJ2-5; 13 nucleotides match TRBD2. Germline CDR1 MNHEY, CDR2 SVGEGT. The CDR3 loop spans 16 amino acids. Germline trimming cut 3 bases from V and 3 bases from J; bases unmatched to any gene: 4. Here the CDR3 DNA reads TGTGCCAGCAGTTATTTCGGACTAGCGGGAGAAGAGACCCAGTACTTC. Amino acids: CASSYFGLAGEETQYF.